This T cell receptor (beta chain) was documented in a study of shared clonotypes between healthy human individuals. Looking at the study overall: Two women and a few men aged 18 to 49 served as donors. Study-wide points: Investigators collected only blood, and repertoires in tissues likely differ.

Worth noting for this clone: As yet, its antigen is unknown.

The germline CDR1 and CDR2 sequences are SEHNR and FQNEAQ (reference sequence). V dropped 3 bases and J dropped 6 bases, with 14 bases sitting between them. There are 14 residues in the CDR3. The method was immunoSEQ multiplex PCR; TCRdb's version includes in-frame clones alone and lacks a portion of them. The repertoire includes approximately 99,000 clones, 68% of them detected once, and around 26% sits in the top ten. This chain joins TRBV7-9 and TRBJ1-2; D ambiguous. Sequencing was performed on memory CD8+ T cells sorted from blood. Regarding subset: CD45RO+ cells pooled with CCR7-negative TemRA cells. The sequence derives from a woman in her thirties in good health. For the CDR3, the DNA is TGTGCCAGCAGCTTTCCACAGCCGCGGCATGGCTACACCTTC. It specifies CASSFPQPRHGYTF.